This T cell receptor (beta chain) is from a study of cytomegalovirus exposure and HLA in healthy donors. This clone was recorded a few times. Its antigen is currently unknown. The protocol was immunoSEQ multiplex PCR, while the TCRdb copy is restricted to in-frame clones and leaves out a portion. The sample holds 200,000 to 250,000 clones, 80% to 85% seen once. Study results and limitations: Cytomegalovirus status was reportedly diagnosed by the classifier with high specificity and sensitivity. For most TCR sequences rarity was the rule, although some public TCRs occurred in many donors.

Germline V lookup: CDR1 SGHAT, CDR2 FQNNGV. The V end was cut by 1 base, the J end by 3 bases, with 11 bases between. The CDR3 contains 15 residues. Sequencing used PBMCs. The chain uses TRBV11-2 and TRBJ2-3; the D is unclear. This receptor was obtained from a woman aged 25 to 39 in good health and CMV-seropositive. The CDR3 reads CASSLGDKETDTQYF. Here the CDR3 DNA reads TGTGCCAGCAGCTTAGGAGACAAGGAAACAGATACGCAGTATTTT. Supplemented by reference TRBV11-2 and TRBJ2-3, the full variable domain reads EAGVAQSPRYKIIEKRQSVAFWCNPISGHATLYWYQQILGQGPKLLIQFQNNGVVDDSQLPKDRFSAERLKGVDSTLKIQPAKLEDSAVYLCASSLGDKETDTQYFGPGTRLTVL.